This record covers a single TCR beta chain. Antigen specificity is unknown. This entry belongs to a study of graft-versus-host responses after intestinal transplantation. Study overall: Uniformly, recipients were administered anti-thymocyte globulin induction with subsequent tacrolimus and steroids for around three years. Study-level results: In recipient marrow, GvH clones were found, and some appeared first in ileum or blood.

Germline loops: CDR1 SNHLY, CDR2 FYNNEI. Trimming at V came to 4 bases and at J to 5 bases, leaving 7 bases not matched to a gene. The CDR3 consists of 15 residues. Only in-frame clones appear in the TCRdb table, and some are missing; sequencing was by immunoSEQ multiplex PCR. The sample gives about 99,000 clones, roughly nine tenths of which show up once; about 1% is in the top ten. The sample here was unstimulated CD4+ T cells sorted from spleen or lymph node cells, taken before intestinal transplant. The chain recombines TRBV2 with TRBJ1-1; 10 nucleotides line up with TRBD1. The TCR originated in a human donor who received an intestinal transplant. The CDR3 DNA reads TGTGCCAGCAGTGTAGTCGGACAGGGGGGAACTGAAGCTTTCTTT. It codes for CASSVVGQGGTEAFF.